These T cell receptor beta chains were read from a single sample in a study of shared clonotypes between healthy human individuals. The assay was immunoSEQ multiplex PCR, and TCRdb's table has in-frame clones only and misses some. The profile shows approximately 1.9 million clones, approximately 92% of them singletons. Sequencing was performed on naive CD8+ T cells from PBMCs. These TCRs come from a man younger than 35 in good health. Some clones in this sample may be carry-over from other donors' samples. Both conserved end residues are part of each CDR3. D genes are given only for firm matches. Only some rows state a clone size, as once, few, many or a class for expanded clones.

v_gene: TRBV5-4; j_gene: TRBJ2-2; abundance: NA; d_gene: TRBD2; CDR3aa: CASSPGLAGTTGELFF; CDR3nt: TGTGCCAGCAGCCCCGGACTAGCGGGAACCACCGGGGAGCTGTTTTTT
v_gene: TRBV7-9; j_gene: TRBJ2-7; abundance: NA; d_gene: TRBD2; CDR3aa: CASSGSGISPEQYF; CDR3nt: TGTGCCAGCAGCGGAAGCGGGATCTCGCCCGAGCAGTACTTC
v_gene: TRBV28; j_gene: TRBJ2-5; abundance: NA; d_gene: TRBD2; CDR3aa: CASSPGTSGRSQETQYF; CDR3nt: TGTGCCAGCAGTCCCGGGACTAGCGGGAGGTCTCAAGAGACCCAGTACTTC
v_gene: TRBV7-9; j_gene: TRBJ1-2; abundance: NA; d_gene: TRBD1; CDR3aa: CASSFAGTVLYGYTF; CDR3nt: TGTGCCAGCAGCTTTGCTGGGACAGTTCTCTATGGCTACACCTTC
v_gene: TRBV5-5; j_gene: TRBJ2-7; abundance: NA; d_gene: NA; CDR3aa: CASSLALSSSYEQYF; CDR3nt: TGTGCCAGCAGCTTGGCGCTATCCAGCTCCTACGAGCAGTACTTC
v_gene: TRBV7-9; j_gene: TRBJ2-7; abundance: NA; d_gene: TRBD2; CDR3aa: CASSFAAGEQYF; CDR3nt: TGTGCCAGCAGCTTTGCAGCGGGGGAGCAGTACTTC
v_gene: TRBV5-5; j_gene: TRBJ2-7; abundance: NA; d_gene: NA; CDR3aa: CASSLSLQEVYEQYF; CDR3nt: TGTGCCAGCAGCTTGAGTTTACAGGAGGTCTACGAGCAGTACTTC
v_gene: TRBV7-9; j_gene: TRBJ2-7; abundance: NA; d_gene: TRBD1; CDR3aa: CASSFGTAYYEQYF; CDR3nt: TGTGCCAGCAGCTTTGGGACAGCCTACTACGAGCAGTACTTC
v_gene: TRBV5-1; j_gene: TRBJ2-3; abundance: NA; d_gene: NA; CDR3aa: CASSPGRDDTQYF; CDR3nt: TGCGCCAGCAGCCCCGGCAGAGATGATACGCAGTATTTT
v_gene: TRBV7-6; j_gene: TRBJ2-1; abundance: NA; d_gene: TRBD1; CDR3aa: CASKDRGVGNEQFF; CDR3nt: TGTGCCAGCAAGGACAGGGGAGTTGGGAATGAGCAGTTCTTC
v_gene: TRBV7-2; j_gene: TRBJ2-7; abundance: NA; d_gene: TRBD1; CDR3aa: CASSLYRGWYEQYF; CDR3nt: TGTGCCAGCAGCTTATACAGGGGATGGTACGAGCAGTACTTC
v_gene: TRBV7-9; j_gene: TRBJ2-1; abundance: NA; d_gene: NA; CDR3aa: CASSEYREGQFF; CDR3nt: TGTGCCAGCAGCGAATACAGAGAGGGGCAGTTCTTC
v_gene: TRBV27; j_gene: TRBJ2-7; abundance: NA; d_gene: NA; CDR3aa: CASAIMGEQYF; CDR3nt: TGTGCCAGCGCCATCATGGGTGAGCAGTACTTC
v_gene: TRBV6-6; j_gene: TRBJ2-1; abundance: NA; d_gene: NA; CDR3aa: CASSPDSEQFF; CDR3nt: TGTGCCAGCAGTCCTGACAGTGAGCAGTTCTTC
v_gene: TRBV9; j_gene: TRBJ2-7; abundance: NA; d_gene: TRBD1; CDR3aa: CASSEGTADYEQYF; CDR3nt: TGTGCCAGCAGCGAGGGGACAGCGGACTACGAGCAGTACTTC
v_gene: TRBV6-1; j_gene: TRBJ1-1; abundance: NA; d_gene: NA; CDR3aa: CASRGRVLATEAFF; CDR3nt: TGTGCCAGCAGGGGACGCGTCCTGGCCACTGAAGCTTTCTTT
v_gene: TRBV28; j_gene: TRBJ2-7; abundance: once; d_gene: NA; CDR3aa: CASSLYSYEQYF; CDR3nt: TGTGCCAGCAGTTTATACTCCTACGAGCAGTACTTC
v_gene: TRBV29-1; j_gene: TRBJ2-3; abundance: NA; d_gene: TRBD2; CDR3aa: CSVAPLAGATDTQYF; CDR3nt: TGCAGCGTTGCACCCCTAGCGGGAGCGACAGATACGCAGTATTTT
v_gene: TRBV30; j_gene: TRBJ1-2; abundance: NA; d_gene: TRBD1; CDR3aa: CAWRLTGGNGYTF; CDR3nt: TGTGCCTGGCGATTGACAGGGGGGAATGGCTACACCTTC
v_gene: TRBV2; j_gene: TRBJ1-1; abundance: once; d_gene: NA; CDR3aa: CASTPRELTRNTEAFF; CDR3nt: TGTGCCAGCACCCCGCGGGAGTTAACAAGGAACACTGAAGCTTTCTTT
v_gene: TRBV5-4; j_gene: TRBJ2-2; abundance: NA; d_gene: NA; CDR3aa: CASSVGKYTGELFF; CDR3nt: TGTGCCAGCAGCGTAGGGAAATACACCGGGGAGCTGTTTTTT
v_gene: TRBV27; j_gene: TRBJ2-7; abundance: NA; d_gene: NA; CDR3aa: CASSPRAPAGALYEQYF; CDR3nt: TGTGCCAGCAGCCCCCGTGCTCCCGCAGGGGCCCTCTACGAGCAGTACTTC
v_gene: TRBV7-2; j_gene: TRBJ1-1; abundance: NA; d_gene: NA; CDR3aa: CASSSRAGYPGENTEAFF; CDR3nt: TGTGCCAGCAGCTCCCGAGCAGGGTATCCCGGCGAGAACACTGAAGCTTTCTTT
v_gene: TRBV7-9; j_gene: TRBJ1-1; abundance: few; d_gene: TRBD1; CDR3aa: CASGDRGTEAFF; CDR3nt: TGTGCCAGCGGCGACAGGGGAACTGAAGCTTTCTTT
v_gene: TRBV6-1; j_gene: TRBJ2-2; abundance: NA; d_gene: TRBD1; CDR3aa: CASSHRGTGELFF; CDR3nt: TGTGCCAGCAGTCACAGGGGAACCGGGGAGCTGTTTTTT
v_gene: TRBV30; j_gene: TRBJ1-1; abundance: NA; d_gene: NA; CDR3aa: CAWSVLLGLNTEAFF; CDR3nt: TGTGCCTGGAGTGTACTTCTGGGGTTGAACACTGAAGCTTTCTTT
v_gene: TRBV7-9; j_gene: TRBJ2-5; abundance: NA; d_gene: TRBD1; CDR3aa: CASSAWGQNPETQYF; CDR3nt: TGTGCCAGCAGCGCGTGGGGACAGAACCCGGAGACCCAGTACTTC
v_gene: TRBV5-1; j_gene: TRBJ2-1; abundance: NA; d_gene: NA; CDR3aa: CASSSGTRRRTDQTYNEQFF; CDR3nt: TGCGCCAGCAGCTCCGGGACTCGTAGAAGGACTGACCAAACCTACAATGAGCAGTTCTTC
v_gene: TRBV4-2; j_gene: TRBJ1-2; abundance: NA; d_gene: NA; CDR3aa: CASSEFGSTLKISYTF; CDR3nt: TGTGCCAGCAGTGAATTCGGGTCAACGTTAAAGATTAGCTACACCTTC
v_gene: TRBV6-1; j_gene: TRBJ1-2; abundance: NA; d_gene: TRBD1; CDR3aa: CASSEGQGINYGYTF; CDR3nt: TGTGCCAGCAGTGAAGGACAGGGAATTAACTATGGCTACACCTTC
v_gene: TRBV11-2; j_gene: TRBJ1-1; abundance: once; d_gene: NA; CDR3aa: CASSLTRATEAFF; CDR3nt: TGTGCCAGCAGCTTAACCAGGGCGACTGAAGCTTTCTTT
v_gene: TRBV5-6; j_gene: TRBJ1-6; abundance: NA; d_gene: NA; CDR3aa: CASSLTGTENSPLHF; CDR3nt: TGTGCCAGCAGCCTCACCGGGACGGAAAATTCACCCCTCCACTTT
v_gene: TRBV11-2; j_gene: TRBJ1-2; abundance: NA; d_gene: TRBD1; CDR3aa: CASSLDRRGHYGYTF; CDR3nt: TGTGCCAGCAGCTTAGACCGGAGGGGGCACTATGGCTACACCTTC
v_gene: TRBV14; j_gene: TRBJ1-1; abundance: NA; d_gene: NA; CDR3aa: CASSQVGRSVTEAFF; CDR3nt: TGTGCCAGCAGCCAAGTGGGGCGGAGTGTCACTGAAGCTTTCTTT
v_gene: TRBV28; j_gene: TRBJ2-2; abundance: NA; d_gene: NA; CDR3aa: CASSPGLGSGELFF; CDR3nt: TGTGCCAGCAGCCCGGGGCTAGGTTCCGGGGAGCTGTTTTTT
v_gene: TRBV30; j_gene: TRBJ2-2; abundance: NA; d_gene: NA; CDR3aa: CAWSAQAENAGELFF; CDR3nt: TGTGCCTGGAGTGCTCAAGCGGAGAACGCCGGGGAGCTGTTTTTT
v_gene: TRBV9; j_gene: TRBJ2-7; abundance: NA; d_gene: NA; CDR3aa: CASSARDSYEQYF; CDR3nt: TGTGCCAGCAGCGCCAGGGATTCCTACGAGCAGTACTTC
v_gene: TRBV2; j_gene: TRBJ2-3; abundance: NA; d_gene: TRBD2; CDR3aa: CASPGLITDTQYF; CDR3nt: TGTGCCAGCCCGGGACTAATAACAGATACGCAGTATTTT
v_gene: TRBV28; j_gene: TRBJ1-5; abundance: NA; d_gene: NA; CDR3aa: CASSFLPGRVNQPQHF; CDR3nt: TGTGCCAGCAGTTTCTTGCCGGGGCGGGTCAATCAGCCCCAGCATTTT
v_gene: TRBV7-9; j_gene: TRBJ2-3; abundance: NA; d_gene: NA; CDR3aa: CASSLLRSGPADTQYF; CDR3nt: TGTGCCAGCAGCTTATTAAGGTCGGGACCAGCGGATACGCAGTATTTT
v_gene: TRBV6-5; j_gene: TRBJ2-7; abundance: NA; d_gene: TRBD2; CDR3aa: CASTQEASGTYEQYF; CDR3nt: TGTGCCAGCACCCAGGAGGCTAGCGGGACCTACGAGCAGTACTTC
v_gene: TRBV7-9; j_gene: TRBJ2-1; abundance: NA; d_gene: NA; CDR3aa: CASSPHLRALNEQFF; CDR3nt: TGTGCCAGCAGCCCTCACCTTAGGGCTCTTAATGAGCAGTTCTTC
v_gene: TRBV29-1; j_gene: TRBJ2-7; abundance: once; d_gene: NA; CDR3aa: CSVVSGAGEQYF; CDR3nt: TGCAGCGTTGTGTCCGGGGCGGGCGAGCAGTACTTC
v_gene: TRBV2; j_gene: TRBJ2-7; abundance: NA; d_gene: TRBD2; CDR3aa: CASSVTSGIYLEQYF; CDR3nt: TGTGCCAGCAGTGTAACGAGCGGGATATATCTCGAGCAGTACTTC